The TCR beta chain under discussion was sequenced for a study of shared clonotypes between healthy human individuals. Study-wide points: Sorted-subset sequencing, rarefaction showed, was incomplete despite large depth. The authors expected sequencing depth to affect clonotype sharing among donors.

Each sorted subset replicate got 200 ng genomic DNA, 30,000 or so genomes. The repertoire was sequenced with immunoSEQ multiplex PCR; TCRdb's copy has only in-frame clones and lacks some. Of roughly 2,000,000 clones listed, approximately 94% are singletons. The germline gives CDR1 LGHNA, CDR2 YSLEER. Trimming took off 4 bases at V and 7 bases at J, with 16 bases between the two ends. CDR3 length: 14 amino acids. CD45RO-negative, CCR7-positively selected cells formed the naive CD8 fraction, excluding terminally differentiated effector memory CD45RA+ cells. Concerning this clone: The antigen remains unidentified.

The chain uses TRBV4-3 and TRBJ1-2; D is possibly TRBD1 (5 bases). Input material: naive CD8+ T cells sorted from blood. The TCR comes from a man aged 18 to 30 in good health. The CDR3 DNA sequence: TGCGCCAGCAGCCGACTCGGACAAGACGGTGGCTACACCTTC. It yields the protein CASSRLGQDGGYTF.